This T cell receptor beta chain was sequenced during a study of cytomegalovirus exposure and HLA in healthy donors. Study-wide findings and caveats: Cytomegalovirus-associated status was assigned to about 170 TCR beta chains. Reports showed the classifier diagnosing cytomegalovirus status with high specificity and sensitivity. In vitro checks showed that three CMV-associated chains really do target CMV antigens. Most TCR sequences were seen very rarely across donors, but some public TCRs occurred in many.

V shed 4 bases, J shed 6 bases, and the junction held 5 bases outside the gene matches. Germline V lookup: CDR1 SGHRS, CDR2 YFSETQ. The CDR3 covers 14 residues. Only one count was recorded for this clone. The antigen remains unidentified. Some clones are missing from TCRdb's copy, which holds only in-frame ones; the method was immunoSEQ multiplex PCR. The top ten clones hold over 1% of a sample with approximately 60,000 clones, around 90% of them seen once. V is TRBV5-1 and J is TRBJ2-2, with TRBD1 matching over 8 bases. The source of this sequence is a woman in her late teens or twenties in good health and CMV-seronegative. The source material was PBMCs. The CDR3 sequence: CASSPGTGAGELFF. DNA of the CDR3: TGCGCCAGCAGCCCCGGGACAGGCGCCGGGGAGCTGTTTTTT.